Listed below are T cell receptor beta chains from one sample, sequenced in a study of cytomegalovirus exposure and HLA in healthy donors. Profiling relied on immunoSEQ multiplex PCR, and the TCRdb table lists in-frame clones only, not all of them. The sample lists roughly 180,000 clones, about four fifths seen once, with more than 5.5% in the top ten. The sample was PBMCs. The receptor set was obtained from a man in his thirties or forties in good health and CMV-seropositive. Each CDR3 is given with its conserved first and last residue. A D gene is named only where the DNA matches it firmly. Only some rows state a clone size, as once, few, many or a class for expanded clones.

clone size	D gene	CDR3 length	J gene	V gene	CDR3 protein	CDR3 DNA
NA	TRBD1	16	TRBJ2-2	TRBV6-4	CASASSGTGGTGELFF	TGTGCCAGCGCATCATCCGGGACAGGGGGCACCGGGGAGCTGTTTTTT
NA	NA	12	TRBJ1-1	TRBV6-1	CASRGAGDEAFF	TGTGCCAGCAGGGGCGCCGGGGATGAAGCTTTCTTT
once	NA	13	TRBJ2-2	TRBV30	CAWKNGARGELFF	TGTGCCTGGAAAAACGGTGCCCGGGGGGAGCTGTTTTTT
NA	TRBD2	13	TRBJ2-1	TRBV4-3	CASSPGLAREQFF	TGCGCCAGCAGCCCAGGACTAGCACGGGAGCAGTTCTTC
NA	NA	14	TRBJ1-3	TRBV29-1	CSVLDSSSGNTIYF	TGCAGCGTCTTGGACTCAAGCTCTGGAAACACCATATATTTT
NA	NA	13	TRBJ2-5	TRBV12-5	CASGGGIQETQYF	TGTGCTAGTGGAGGGGGTATCCAAGAGACCCAGTACTTC
NA	NA	17	TRBJ2-7	TRBV5-6	CASSPAPPFAGNYEQYF	TGTGCCAGCAGCCCTGCCCCTCCCTTCGCGGGGAACTACGAGCAGTACTTC
once	TRBD2	15	TRBJ2-7	TRBV11-3	CASSPGTSPGYEQYF	TGTGCCAGCAGCCCCGGGACTAGCCCCGGCTACGAGCAGTACTTC
NA	NA	16	TRBJ1-5	TRBV4-1	CASSHVVAGPDQPQHF	TGCGCCAGCAGTCATGTTGTTGCAGGGCCCGATCAGCCCCAGCATTTT
NA	NA	15	TRBJ1-1	TRBV28	CASSKRTARNTEAFF	TGTGCCAGCAGCAAGCGGACGGCCCGGAACACTGAAGCTTTCTTT
few	NA	15	TRBJ2-5	TRBV10-2	CASSESGRGQETQYF	TGCGCCAGCAGTGAGTCCGGGAGAGGCCAAGAGACCCAGTACTTC
few	TRBD2	15	TRBJ2-7	TRBV11-3	CASSLGLTSSYEQYF	TGTGCCAGCAGCTTGGGACTAACGAGCTCCTACGAGCAGTACTTC
once	NA	14	TRBJ1-2	TRBV19	CASSIGTVGGGYTF	TGTGCCAGTAGTATAGGGACTGTCGGAGGGGGCTACACCTTC
NA	TRBD1	15	TRBJ1-4	TRBV30	CAWSNTDRGNEKLFF	TGTGCCTGGAGTAATACCGACAGGGGTAATGAAAAACTGTTTTTT
NA	TRBD1	15	TRBJ2-2	TRBV11-2	CASSFQGAGTGELFF	TGTGCCAGCAGCTTCCAGGGGGCCGGAACCGGGGAGCTGTTTTTT
NA	NA	13	TRBJ1-2	TRBV10-2	CASSESDSYGYTF	TGCGCCAGCAGTGAGTCGGACAGCTATGGCTACACCTTC
NA	TRBD2	16	TRBJ2-7	TRBV27	CASSPRGTSGSLEQYF	TGTGCCAGCAGCCCCCGGGGAACTAGCGGGAGTCTCGAGCAGTACTTC
NA	TRBD1	15	TRBJ2-5	TRBV5-6	CASSLPGGGIETQYF	TGTGCCAGCAGCTTACCAGGGGGCGGGATCGAGACCCAGTACTTC
few	TRBD1	13	TRBJ1-1	TRBV7-9	CASSLRQGMEAFF	TGTGCCAGCAGCTTAAGACAGGGTATGGAGGCTTTCTTT
NA	TRBD1	16	TRBJ2-1	TRBV19	CASRETGTDLYNEQFF	TGTGCCAGTAGGGAGACCGGGACAGACTTATACAATGAGCAGTTCTTC
NA	TRBD1	17	TRBJ1-1	TRBV7-9	CASSPNGQGAGDTEAFF	TGTGCCAGCAGCCCAAATGGACAGGGGGCTGGGGACACTGAAGCTTTCTTT
NA	TRBD2	15	TRBJ2-1	TRBV7-6	CASSPLAGGHNEQFF	TGTGCCAGCAGCCCATTAGCGGGAGGGCACAATGAGCAGTTCTTC
NA	TRBD1	15	TRBJ1-1	TRBV4-1	CASSHDGTGGTEAFF	TGCGCCAGCAGCCACGATGGGACAGGGGGCACTGAAGCTTTCTTT
NA	TRBD1	15	TRBJ1-2	TRBV7-2	CASSGYRGEVYGYTF	TGTGCCAGCAGCGGGTACAGGGGAGAGGTCTATGGCTACACCTTC
NA	NA	14	TRBJ1-3	TRBV5-4	CASSPQGGGNTIYF	TGTGCCAGCAGCCCTCAAGGGGGTGGAAACACCATATATTTT
NA	TRBD2	15	TRBJ2-1	TRBV9	CASSVSGGTYNEQFF	TGTGCCAGCAGCGTTAGCGGGGGGACCTACAATGAGCAGTTCTTC
NA	NA	16	TRBJ2-7	TRBV9	CASSEGHAGRPHEQYF	TGTGCCAGCAGCGAGGGGCACGCGGGGAGGCCCCACGAGCAGTACTTC
few	TRBD1	16	TRBJ2-6	TRBV28	CASSRGQVSGANVLTF	TGTGCCAGCAGTCGTGGACAGGTCTCTGGGGCCAACGTCCTGACTTTC
NA	TRBD1	15	TRBJ2-5	TRBV10-1	CASSEGTGWKKTQYF	TGCGCCAGCAGTGAGGGGACAGGGTGGAAAAAGACCCAGTACTTC
NA	NA	16	TRBJ2-2	TRBV19	CASSKTLGQGSRELFF	TGTGCCAGTAGTAAGACGCTGGGGCAGGGAAGCCGGGAGCTGTTTTTT
NA	NA	14	TRBJ1-1	TRBV18	CASSPQQLNTEAFF	TGTGCCAGCTCACCACAACAGTTGAACACTGAAGCTTTCTTT
NA	NA	13	TRBJ2-2	TRBV6-1	CASSERYTGELFF	TGTGCCAGCAGTGAACGGTACACCGGGGAGCTGTTTTTT
few	TRBD1	14	TRBJ1-1	TRBV6-1	CASSPTGGGTEAFF	TGTGCCAGCAGTCCAACAGGGGGCGGCACTGAAGCTTTCTTT
NA	TRBD1	15	TRBJ2-1	TRBV27	CASSLWDRGYNEQFF	TGTGCCAGCAGTTTGTGGGACAGGGGGTACAATGAGCAGTTCTTC
NA	TRBD1	15	TRBJ2-7	TRBV5-4	CASSLYRDRGHEQYF	TGTGCCAGCAGCTTGTACCGGGACAGGGGGCACGAGCAGTACTTC
NA	NA	17	TRBJ1-2	TRBV5-1	CASSLTNGGIFNYGYTF	TGCGCCAGCAGCTTGACAAATGGGGGGATTTTTAACTATGGCTACACCTTC
NA	TRBD1	15	TRBJ2-7	TRBV7-2	CASSLRTGGSYEQYF	TGTGCCAGCAGCTTAAGGACAGGGGGGAGCTACGAGCAGTACTTC
NA	NA	12	TRBJ2-1	TRBV6-5	CASSTARLARFF	TGTGCCAGCAGCACGGCCCGGCTAGCCCGGTTCTTC
NA	NA	16	TRBJ1-6	TRBV7-2	CASSLGGGSSSVTLHF	TGTGCCAGCAGCTTAGGAGGTGGCAGCTCCTCCGTCACCCTCCACTTT
NA	TRBD2	13	TRBJ2-7	TRBV16	CASGQGLVYEQYF	TGTGCCAGCGGCCAGGGACTAGTCTACGAGCAGTACTTC
few	NA	12	TRBJ1-2	TRBV30	CAWTDGGYGYTF	TGTGCCTGGACGGACGGGGGTTACGGCTACACCTTC
few	NA	14	TRBJ2-7	TRBV4-1	CASSQLAITYEQYF	TGCGCCAGCAGCCAGCTAGCGATTACCTACGAGCAGTACTTC
NA	TRBD1	16	TRBJ1-3	TRBV5-5	CASSFGQGVGGNTIYF	TGTGCCAGCAGCTTCGGACAGGGGGTGGGTGGAAACACCATATATTTT
once	TRBD2	16	TRBJ2-3	TRBV5-6	CASSLPSGGTTDTQYF	TGTGCCAGCAGCTTGCCTAGCGGGGGTACCACAGATACGCAGTATTTT
NA	TRBD2	15	TRBJ2-1	TRBV6-6	CASSSGLADYNEQFF	TGTGCCAGCAGCTCCGGACTAGCGGACTACAATGAGCAGTTCTTC
NA	TRBD1	15	TRBJ2-1	TRBV6-4	CASSVGTGGLDEQFF	TGTGCCAGCAGTGTAGGGACAGGGGGCCTGGATGAGCAGTTCTTC